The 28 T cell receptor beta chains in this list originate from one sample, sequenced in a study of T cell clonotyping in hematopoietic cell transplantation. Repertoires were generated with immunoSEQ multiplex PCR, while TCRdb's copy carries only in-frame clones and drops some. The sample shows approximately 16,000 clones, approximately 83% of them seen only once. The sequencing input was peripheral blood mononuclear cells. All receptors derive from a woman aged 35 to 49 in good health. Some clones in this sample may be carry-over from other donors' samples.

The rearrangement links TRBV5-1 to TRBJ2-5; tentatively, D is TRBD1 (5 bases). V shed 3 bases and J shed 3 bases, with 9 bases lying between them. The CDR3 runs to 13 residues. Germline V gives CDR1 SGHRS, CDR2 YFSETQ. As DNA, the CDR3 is TGCGCCAGCAGCTCAGGGATGGAAGAGACCCAGTACTTC. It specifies CASSSGMEETQYF.

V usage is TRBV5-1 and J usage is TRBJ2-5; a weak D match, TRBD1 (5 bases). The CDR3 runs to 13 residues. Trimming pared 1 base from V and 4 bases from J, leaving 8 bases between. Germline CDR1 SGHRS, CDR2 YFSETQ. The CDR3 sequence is CASSLRGGETQYF. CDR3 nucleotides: TGCGCCAGCAGCTTGAGGGGCGGAGAGACCCAGTACTTC. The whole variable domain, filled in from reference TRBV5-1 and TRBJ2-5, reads KAGVTQTPRYLIKTRGQQVTLSCSPISGHRSVSWYQQTPGQGLQFLFEYFSETQRNKGNFPGRFSGRQFSNSRSEMNVSTLELGDSALYLCASSLRGGETQYFGPGTRLLVL.

CDR3 bases: TGCGCCAGCAGAGTCAGGGTTGACACCGGGGAGCTGTTTTTT. It translates to CASRVRVDTGELFF. The V gene is TRBV5-1, the J gene TRBJ2-2; D is perhaps TRBD1 (5 bases). Trimming pared 5 bases from V and 3 bases from J, leaving 11 bases between. The length of the CDR3 is 14 residues. Germline loops: CDR1 SGHRS, CDR2 YFSETQ.

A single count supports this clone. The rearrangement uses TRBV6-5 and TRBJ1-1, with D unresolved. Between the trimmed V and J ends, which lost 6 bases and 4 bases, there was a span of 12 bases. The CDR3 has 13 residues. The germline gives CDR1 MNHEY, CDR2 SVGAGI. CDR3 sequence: CASSSRWGTEAFF. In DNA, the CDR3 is TGTGCCAGCAGCTCCCGCTGGGGCACTGAAGCTTTCTTT.

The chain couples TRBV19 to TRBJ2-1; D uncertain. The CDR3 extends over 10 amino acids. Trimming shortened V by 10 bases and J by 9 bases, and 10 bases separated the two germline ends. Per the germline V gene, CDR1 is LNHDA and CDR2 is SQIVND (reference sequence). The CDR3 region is CATTEGEQFF. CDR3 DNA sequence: TGTGCCACAACTGAAGGTGAGCAGTTCTTC.

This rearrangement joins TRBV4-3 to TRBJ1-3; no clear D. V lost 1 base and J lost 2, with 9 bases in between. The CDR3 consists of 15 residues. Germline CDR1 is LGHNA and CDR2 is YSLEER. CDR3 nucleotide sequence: TGCGCCAGCAGCCAAGGGCGAGGAACTGGAAACACCATATATTTT. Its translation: CASSQGRGTGNTIYF.

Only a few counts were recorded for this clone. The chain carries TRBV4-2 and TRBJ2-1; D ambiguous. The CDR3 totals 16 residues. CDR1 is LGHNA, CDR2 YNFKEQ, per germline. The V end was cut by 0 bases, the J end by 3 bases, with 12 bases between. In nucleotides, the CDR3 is TGTGCCAGCAGCCAAGAGAGGCGGACGGTCTACAATGAGCAGTTCTTC. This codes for CASSQERRTVYNEQFF.

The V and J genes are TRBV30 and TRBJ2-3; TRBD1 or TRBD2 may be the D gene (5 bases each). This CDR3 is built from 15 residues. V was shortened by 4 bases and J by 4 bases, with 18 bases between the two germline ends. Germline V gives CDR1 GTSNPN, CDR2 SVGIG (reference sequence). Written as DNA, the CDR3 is TGTGCCTGGACGAAAGGGGCCGGAGGTCCAGATACGCAGTATTTT. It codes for CAWTKGAGGPDTQYF.

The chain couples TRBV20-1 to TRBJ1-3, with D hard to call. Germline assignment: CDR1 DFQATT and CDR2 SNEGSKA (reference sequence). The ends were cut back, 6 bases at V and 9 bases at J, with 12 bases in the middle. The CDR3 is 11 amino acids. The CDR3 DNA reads TGCAGTGCCAGCGGTCGTAGCACCATATATTTT. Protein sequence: CSASGRSTIYF.

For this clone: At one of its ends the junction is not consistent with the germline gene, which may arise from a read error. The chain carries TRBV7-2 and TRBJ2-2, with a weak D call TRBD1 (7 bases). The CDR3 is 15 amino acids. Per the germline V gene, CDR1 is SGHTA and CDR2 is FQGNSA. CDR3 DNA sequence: TGTGCCAGCAGCGCCCAGGGGGGAGTTATGGGGGAGCTGCTTTTT. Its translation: CASSAQGGVMGELLF.

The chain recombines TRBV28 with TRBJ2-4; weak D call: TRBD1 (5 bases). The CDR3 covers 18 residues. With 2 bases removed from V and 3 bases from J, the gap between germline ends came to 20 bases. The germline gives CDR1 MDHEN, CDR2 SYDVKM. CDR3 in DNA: TGTGCCAGCAGTTTAACAGGTCTGGGCTTTGTGGGCAAAAACATTCAGTACTTC. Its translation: CASSLTGLGFVGKNIQYF.

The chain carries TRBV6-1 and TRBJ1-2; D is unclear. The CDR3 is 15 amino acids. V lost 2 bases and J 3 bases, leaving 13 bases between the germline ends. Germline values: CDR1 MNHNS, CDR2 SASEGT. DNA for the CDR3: TGTGCCAGCAGTGAATGGGTTACCGGGGACTATGGCTACACCTTC. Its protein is CASSEWVTGDYGYTF.

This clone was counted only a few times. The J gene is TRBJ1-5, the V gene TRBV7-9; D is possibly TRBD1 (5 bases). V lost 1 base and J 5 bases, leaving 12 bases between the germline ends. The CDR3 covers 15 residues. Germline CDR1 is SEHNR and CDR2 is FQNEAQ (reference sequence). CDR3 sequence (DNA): TGTGCCAGCAGCTTAGGTGAAGGGGCCCATCAGCCCCAGCATTTT. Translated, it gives CASSLGEGAHQPQHF.

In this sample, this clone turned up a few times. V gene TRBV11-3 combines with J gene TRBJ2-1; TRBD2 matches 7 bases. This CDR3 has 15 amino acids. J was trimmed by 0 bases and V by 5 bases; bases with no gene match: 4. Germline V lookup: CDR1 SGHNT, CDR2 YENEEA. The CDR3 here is CASSPGGSSYNEQFF. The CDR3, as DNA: TGTGCCAGCAGCCCCGGCGGGAGCTCCTACAATGAGCAGTTCTTC.

CDR3 amino acids: CASSLTGFDTEAFF. The CDR3 DNA sequence: TGTGCCAGCAGCTTGACAGGGTTTGACACTGAAGCTTTCTTT. The J gene is TRBJ1-1, the V gene TRBV7-6, with 7 bases identical to TRBD1. Germline values: CDR1 SGHVS, CDR2 FNYEAQ. Trimming cost V 3 bases and J 3 bases; bases outside gene matches: 4. This CDR3 has 14 residues.

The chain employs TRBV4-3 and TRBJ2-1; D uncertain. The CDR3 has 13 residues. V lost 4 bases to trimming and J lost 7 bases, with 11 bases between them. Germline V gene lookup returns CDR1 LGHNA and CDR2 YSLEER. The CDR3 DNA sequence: TGCGCCAGCAGCCGCACCCAAGGGAATGAGCAGTTCTTC. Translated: CASSRTQGNEQFF.

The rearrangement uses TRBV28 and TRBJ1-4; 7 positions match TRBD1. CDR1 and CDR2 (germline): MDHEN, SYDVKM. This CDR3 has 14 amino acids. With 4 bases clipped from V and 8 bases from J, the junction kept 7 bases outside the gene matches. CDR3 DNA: TGTGCCAGCAGTTGGGACAGACGAACGGAAAAACTGTTTTTT. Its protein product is CASSWDRRTEKLFF.

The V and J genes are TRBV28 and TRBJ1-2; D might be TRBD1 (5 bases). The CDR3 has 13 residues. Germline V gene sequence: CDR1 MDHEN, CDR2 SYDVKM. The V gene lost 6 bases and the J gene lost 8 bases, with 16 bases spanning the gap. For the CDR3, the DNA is TGTGCCAGCAGCAGACAGACATCGCGCGGCTACACCTTC. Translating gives CASSRQTSRGYTF.

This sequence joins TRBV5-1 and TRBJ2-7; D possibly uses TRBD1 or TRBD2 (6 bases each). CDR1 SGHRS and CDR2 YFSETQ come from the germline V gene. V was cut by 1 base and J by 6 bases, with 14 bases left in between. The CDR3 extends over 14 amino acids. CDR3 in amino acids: CASSLLEQGGEQYF. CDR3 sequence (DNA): TGCGCCAGCAGCTTGTTGGAACAGGGAGGCGAGCAGTACTTC. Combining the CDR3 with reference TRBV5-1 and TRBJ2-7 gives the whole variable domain KAGVTQTPRYLIKTRGQQVTLSCSPISGHRSVSWYQQTPGQGLQFLFEYFSETQRNKGNFPGRFSGRQFSNSRSEMNVSTLELGDSALYLCASSLLEQGGEQYFGPGTRLTVT.

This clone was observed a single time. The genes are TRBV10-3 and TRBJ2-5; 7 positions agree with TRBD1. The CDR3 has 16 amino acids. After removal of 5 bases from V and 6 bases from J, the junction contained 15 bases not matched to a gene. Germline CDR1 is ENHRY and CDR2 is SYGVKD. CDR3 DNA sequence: TGTGCCATCAGTACGACTTTTGACAGGGTTGAAAAGACCCAGTACTTC. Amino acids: CAISTTFDRVEKTQYF.

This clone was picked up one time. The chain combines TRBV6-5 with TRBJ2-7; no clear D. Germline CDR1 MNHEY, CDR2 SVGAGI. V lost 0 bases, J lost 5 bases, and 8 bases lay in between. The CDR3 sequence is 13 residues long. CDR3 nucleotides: TGTGCCAGCAGTTACTCGGTAGGCCACGAGCAGTACTTC. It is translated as CASSYSVGHEQYF.

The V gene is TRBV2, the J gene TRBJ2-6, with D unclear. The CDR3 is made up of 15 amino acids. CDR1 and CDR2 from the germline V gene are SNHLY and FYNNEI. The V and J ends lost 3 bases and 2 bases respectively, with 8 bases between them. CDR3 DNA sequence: TGTGCCAGCAGTGACAGGTCCGCTGGGGCCAACGTCCTGACTTTC. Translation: CASSDRSAGANVLTF.

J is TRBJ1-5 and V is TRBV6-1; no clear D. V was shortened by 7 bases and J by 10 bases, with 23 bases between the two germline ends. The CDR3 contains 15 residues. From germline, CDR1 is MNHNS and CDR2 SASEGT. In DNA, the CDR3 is TGTGCCAGCACTCCTCGACTCCCTGAATCAATCCCCCAGCATTTT. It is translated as CASTPRLPESIPQHF.

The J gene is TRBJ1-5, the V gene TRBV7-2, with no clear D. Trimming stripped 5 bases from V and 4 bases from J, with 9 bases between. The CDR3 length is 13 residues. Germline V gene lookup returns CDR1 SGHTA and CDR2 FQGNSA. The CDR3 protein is CASSTTTNQPQHF. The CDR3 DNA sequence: TGTGCCAGCAGCACGACCACAAATCAGCCCCAGCATTTT. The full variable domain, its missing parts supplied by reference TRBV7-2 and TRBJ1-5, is GAGVSQSPSNKVTEKGKDVELRCDPISGHTALYWYRQSLGQGLEFLIYFQGNSAPDKSGLPSDRFSAERTGGSVSTLTIQRTQQEDSAVYLCASSTTTNQPQHFGDGTRLSIL.

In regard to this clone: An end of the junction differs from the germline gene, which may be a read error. The DNA for the CDR3 is TGTGCCAGCAGAAAGACAGGGAACCCTGAAGCTTTCTTT. Translation: CASRKTGNPEAFF. The genes are TRBV28 and TRBJ1-1; 7 bases align to TRBD1. The CDR3 extends over 13 amino acids. Germline V gives CDR1 MDHEN, CDR2 SYDVKM.

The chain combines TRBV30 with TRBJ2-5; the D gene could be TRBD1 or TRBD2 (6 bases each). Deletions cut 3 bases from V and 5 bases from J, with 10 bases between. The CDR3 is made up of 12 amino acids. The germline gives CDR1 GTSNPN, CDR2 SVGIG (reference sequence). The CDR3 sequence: CAWSPGAETQYF. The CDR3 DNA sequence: TGTGCCTGGAGCCCGGGGGCGGAGACCCAGTACTTC.

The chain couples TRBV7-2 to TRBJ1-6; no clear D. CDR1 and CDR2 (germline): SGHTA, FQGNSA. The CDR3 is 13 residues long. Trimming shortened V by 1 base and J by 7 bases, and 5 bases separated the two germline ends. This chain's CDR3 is CASSLDRNSPLHF. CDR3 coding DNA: TGTGCCAGCAGCTTAGATCGGAATTCACCCCTCCACTTT. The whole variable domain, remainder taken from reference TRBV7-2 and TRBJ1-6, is GAGVSQSPSNKVTEKGKDVELRCDPISGHTALYWYRQSLGQGLEFLIYFQGNSAPDKSGLPSDRFSAERTGGSVSTLTIQRTQQEDSAVYLCASSLDRNSPLHFGNGTRLTVT.

CDR3 protein: CASSPLAEKLFF. CDR3 DNA sequence: TGTGCCAGCAGCCCCCTTGCTGAAAAACTGTTTTTT. This chain uses TRBV7-9 with TRBJ1-4; no reliable D call. Germline V gene data show CDR1 as SEHNR and CDR2 as FQNEAQ (reference sequence). This CDR3 has 12 amino acids. V was clipped by 5 bases and J by 7 bases, with 8 bases between them. The full variable domain, its missing parts supplied by reference TRBV7-9 and TRBJ1-4, is DTGVSQNPRHKITKRGQNVTFRCDPISEHNRLYWYRQTLGQGPEFLTYFQNEAQLEKSRLLSDRFSAERPKGSFSTLEIQRTEQGDSAMYLCASSPLAEKLFFGSGTQLSVL.